These 8 T cell receptor beta chains came from one sample sequenced in a study of human T cells and chemical hapten exposure. MiXCR, run by TCRdb on the RACE reads, gives a single entry per CDR3 protein. The repertoire holds just under 60,000 distinct CDR3 sequences, with 9.5% to 15% as singletons. Noted time point: patch test 3, about 24 weeks after DPC sensitization. The treatment here: therapeutic diphenylcyclopropenone sensitization with weekly scalp DPC. The sequencing here drew on whole blood, taken in connection with sensitization to the hapten diphenylcyclopropenone (DPC). These receptors were collected from a man in his thirties or forties with alopecia areata. Some clones in this sample may be carry-over from other donors' samples.

This clonotype was found many times. CDR3 sequence: CASSWAVTAGAEETQYF. CDR3 nucleotide sequence: TGCGCCAGCAGCTGGGCCGTTACCGCGGGGGCCGAAGAGACCCAGTACTTC. The V call is TRBV5-1, the J call TRBJ2-5; possibly TRBD2 for D (7 bases). V was trimmed by 3 bases and J by 3 bases, leaving 21 bases between them. The CDR3 length is 17 residues. Germline CDR1 reads SGHRS; CDR2 reads YFSETQ.

The chain links TRBV21-1 to TRBJ1-1; the tabulated D call, TRBD1, remains unverified against the DNA. TRBV21-1 is a pseudogene. The CDR3 is made up of 14 amino acids. This CDR3 reads CASSTRTGGTEAFF. The CDR3 coding sequence is TGTGCCAGCAGCACCCGGACAGGGGGCACTGAAGCTTTCTTT.

This clonotype came up a few times. The chain carries TRBV14 and TRBJ1-2, with D perhaps matching TRBD1 (6 bases). Trimming cost V 4 bases and J 2 bases, with 20 bases left between them. Germline V CDR1 and CDR2: SGHDN, FVKESK. This CDR3 region has 17 residues. CDR3 bases: TGTGCCAGCAGCCCACGGACAGCCACAACCCCAAACTATGGCTACACCTTC. Translating it yields CASSPRTATTPNYGYTF.

This clonotype was counted between two and nine times. The CDR3 loop reads CASMGWPGDSSYEQYF. DNA of the CDR3: TGTGCCAGCATGGGATGGCCGGGTGATAGCTCCTACGAGCAGTACTTC. The chain uses TRBV12-3 or TRBV12-4 and TRBJ2-7, with D uncertain. The CDR3 runs to 16 residues. Trimming pared 7 bases from V and 0 bases from J, leaving 19 bases between.

The rearrangement uses TRBV10-3 and TRBJ2-3; 9 bases align to TRBD2. Germline values: CDR1 ENHRY, CDR2 SYGVKD. The CDR3 contains 14 residues. CDR3 DNA: TGTGCACATAGCGGGGGCTCATTCACAGATACGCAGTATTTT. Protein sequence: CAHSGGSFTDTQYF.

This clonotype was counted ten times or more. The rearrangement joins TRBV5-5 to TRBJ2-1; weak D call: TRBD1 (6 bases). Trimming stripped 3 bases from V and 0 bases from J, with 10 bases between. Germline V CDR1 and CDR2: SGHKS, YYEKEE (reference sequence). The CDR3 runs 15 residues. The CDR3 sequence is CASSSQGSSYNEQFF. CDR3 bases: TGTGCCAGCAGCTCTCAGGGGAGCTCCTACAATGAGCAGTTCTTC.

The table lists this clonotype with many counts. The V call is TRBV7-9, the J call TRBJ2-5, with D uncertain. CDR3 length: 11 residues. Germline assignment: CDR1 SEHNR and CDR2 FQNEAQ (reference sequence). With 3 bases removed from V and 1 base from J, the gap between germline ends came to 0 bases. This CDR3 reads CASSFQETQYF. The CDR3 region has the DNA TGTGCCAGCAGCTTCCAAGAGACCCAGTACTTC.

V gene TRBV11-2 combines with J gene TRBJ2-1; D not resolved. Germline values: CDR1 SGHAT, CDR2 FQNNGV. The CDR3 runs 15 residues. Trimming stripped 0 bases from V and 1 base from J, with 7 bases between. CDR3 sequence reads: CASSLDRPSYNEQFF. CDR3 nucleotides: TGTGCCAGCAGCTTAGATCGGCCTTCCTACAATGAGCAGTTCTTC.